These 25 T cell receptor beta chains were sequenced from one sample in a study of technical replicates of blood from several donors. TCRdb's copy holds only in-frame clones and misses some; the assay was immunoSEQ multiplex PCR. This sample has around 70,000 clones, with 93% found just once. Sequences were obtained from T cells isolated from PBMCs. Every receptor here comes from a human donor in good health.

The chain couples TRBV5-1 to TRBJ2-5; a possible D gene is TRBD2 (6 bases). The CDR3 runs to 14 residues. Germline assignment: CDR1 SGHRS and CDR2 YFSETQ. Trimming stripped 1 base from V and 3 bases from J, with 10 bases between. The CDR3 region has the DNA TGCGCCAGCAGCTTGAGTACGGGGGAAGAGACCCAGTACTTC. Its translation is CASSLSTGEETQYF.

The genes are TRBV6-1 and TRBJ1-4; 9 positions agree with TRBD1. CDR3 size: 16 residues. CDR1 and CDR2 (germline): MNHNS, SASEGT. Trimming took 4 bases from V and 7 from J; bases not matched to a gene: 10. CDR3 sequence reads: CASSVDRGGGSEKLFF. The CDR3 coding sequence is TGTGCCAGCAGTGTGGACAGGGGCGGGGGTAGTGAAAAACTGTTTTTT.

This rearrangement joins TRBV5-1 to TRBJ2-7; 15 bases map to TRBD2. This CDR3 region has 15 residues. V lost 4 bases, J lost 7 bases, and 6 bases stayed unmatched. The germline V gene encodes CDR1 SGHRS and CDR2 YFSETQ. The CDR3 DNA follows: TGCGCCAGCAGCATAGGACTAGCGGGAGGGGAGGAGCAGTACTTC. Encoded protein: CASSIGLAGGEEQYF.

The rearrangement links TRBV5-4 to TRBJ2-7, with TRBD1 matching 11 bases. The V and J ends lost 3 bases and 5 bases, in that order; junction bases with no gene match: 1. Germline V gives CDR1 SGHNT, CDR2 YYREEE (reference sequence). This CDR3 contains 13 residues. The CDR3 DNA reads as TGTGCCAGCAGCTCGGGACAGGGGGACGAGCAGTACTTC. This codes for CASSSGQGDEQYF.

The chain is built from TRBV4-1 and TRBJ1-4; D possibly corresponds to TRBD1 (6 bases). Trimming shortened V by 5 bases and J by 0 bases, and 19 bases separated the two germline ends. The CDR3 has 18 residues. Looked up from germline, CDR1 is MGHRA and CDR2 is YSYEKL. The CDR3 is CASSFTGTRFATNEKLFF. The CDR3, as DNA: TGCGCCAGCAGCTTCACAGGGACCAGATTTGCAACTAATGAAAAACTGTTTTTT.

J is TRBJ1-1 and V is TRBV19, with 10 bases lining up with TRBD1. Germline V gene sequence: CDR1 LNHDA, CDR2 SQIVND (reference sequence). V lost 4 bases to trimming and J lost 1 base; unmatched junction nucleotides: 3. CDR3 length equals 15 residues. CDR3 loop: CASSSRDRGNTEAFF. The CDR3 bases are TGTGCCAGTAGTAGCCGGGACAGGGGGAACACTGAAGCTTTCTTT.

The chain is built from TRBV27 and TRBJ1-5; D gene unclear. Germline assignment: CDR1 MNHEY and CDR2 SMNVEV (reference sequence). This CDR3 contains 16 residues. Between the trimmed V and J ends, which lost 2 bases and 0 bases, there was a span of 11 bases. CDR3: CASSLLSEYSNQPQHF. The DNA for the CDR3 is TGTGCCAGCAGTTTACTCTCGGAGTATAGCAATCAGCCCCAGCATTTT.

This clone is a singleton in its sample. This chain joins TRBV29-1 and TRBJ1-1; 7 bases agree with TRBD1. This CDR3 has 13 amino acids. V was clipped by 8 bases and J by 1 base; unmatched bases: 7. The germline gives CDR1 SQVTM, CDR2 ANQGSEA. This chain's CDR3 is CSQTTGRNTEAFF. DNA of the CDR3: TGCAGCCAGACGACAGGGAGGAACACTGAAGCTTTCTTT.

The chain uses TRBV2 and TRBJ2-5, with 8 bases identical to TRBD2. CDR1 is SNHLY and CDR2 is FYNNEI in the germline V gene. This CDR3 region has 14 residues. Germline trimming cut 7 bases from V and 7 bases from J; bases unmatched to any gene: 11. The CDR3 protein is CASILSGAEWTQYF. The DNA of the CDR3 is TGTGCCAGCATCCTTAGCGGGGCCGAATGGACCCAGTACTTC.

The chain carries TRBV27 and TRBJ2-7; D unclear. The CDR3 runs 14 residues. CDR1 is MNHEY and CDR2 is SMNVEV in the germline V gene (reference sequence). V lost 3 bases, J lost 2 bases, and 11 bases lay in between. The DNA for the CDR3 is TGTGCCAGCAGTTTTTTTGCCAGCGCCTACGAGCAGTACTTC. It encodes CASSFFASAYEQYF.

The V call is TRBV14, the J call TRBJ1-2, with 7 bases aligning to TRBD1. The junction had 6 bases not matched to a gene; V was cut back by 0 bases and J by 5 bases. The CDR3 totals 15 residues. The germline gives CDR1 SGHDN, CDR2 FVKESK. The CDR3 sequence: CASSQEFTGEYGYTF. Here the CDR3 DNA reads TGTGCCAGCAGCCAAGAGTTTACAGGGGAATATGGCTACACCTTC.

CDR3: CASSSRADNEQFF. The CDR3 nucleotides read TGTGCCAGCTCCTCTAGAGCGGACAATGAGCAGTTCTTC. The chain has TRBV18 and TRBJ2-1; perhaps TRBD2 as D (5 bases). Germline CDR1 reads KGHSH; CDR2 reads LQKENI. Trimming pared 6 bases from V and 5 bases from J, leaving 11 bases between. There are 13 residues in the CDR3.

The chain carries TRBV19 and TRBJ1-5; D uncertain. The CDR3 covers 13 residues. The V end lost 3 bases, the J end lost 6 bases, and 9 bases lay between the germline ends. CDR1 and CDR2 (germline): LNHDA, SQIVND (reference sequence). This chain's CDR3 is CASSIGVGQPQHF. CDR3 DNA sequence: TGTGCCAGTAGTATCGGGGTGGGTCAGCCCCAGCATTTT. Together with reference TRBV19 and TRBJ1-5, the CDR3 gives the full variable domain: DGGITQSPKYLFRKEGQNVTLSCEQNLNHDAMYWYRQDPGQGLRLIYYSQIVNDFQKGDIAEGYSVSREKKESFPLTVTSAQKNPTAFYLCASSIGVGQPQHFGDGTRLSIL.

The chain couples TRBV19 to TRBJ1-2; TRBD1 agrees at 10 bases. The germline gives CDR1 LNHDA, CDR2 SQIVND (reference sequence). The CDR3 loop spans 12 amino acids. The J segment lost 8 bases and the V segment lost 7 bases, leaving 4 bases of the junction unmatched. Here the CDR3 reads CASIGQGGGYTF. CDR3 nucleotides: TGTGCCAGTATAGGACAGGGGGGCGGCTACACCTTC.

The V call is TRBV28, the J call TRBJ2-7, with TRBD2 identical over 9 bases. Germline CDR1 is MDHEN and CDR2 is SYDVKM. The J segment lost 6 bases and the V segment lost 2 bases, leaving 8 bases of the junction unmatched. The CDR3 is made up of 15 amino acids. The chain's CDR3 is CASSLGAGGRAEQYF. For the CDR3, the DNA is TGTGCCAGCAGTTTAGGGGCGGGAGGGCGGGCCGAGCAGTACTTC.

The DNA of the CDR3 is TGTGCCAGCAGTGGCGACAGTGAGCAGTTCTTC. This codes for CASSGDSEQFF. The chain links TRBV6-1 to TRBJ2-1; TRBD1 is a possible D gene (5 bases). CDR3 length: 11 residues. V lost 4 bases and J lost 9, with 7 bases in between. Per germline, CDR1 MNHNS and CDR2 SASEGT.

This clone appeared a single time. J is TRBJ1-3 and V is TRBV7-9; TRBD1 might be the D (6 bases). The V gene's germline CDR1 is SEHNR and CDR2 FQNEAQ (reference sequence). The CDR3 sequence is 16 residues long. Trimming pared 6 bases from V and 4 bases from J, leaving 19 bases between. In DNA, the CDR3 is TGTGCCAGCAGTTTCTATTCCTCGGGACACGGAAACACCATATATTTT. It encodes CASSFYSSGHGNTIYF.

V usage is TRBV10-1 and J usage is TRBJ2-1, with TRBD2 as a possible D gene (6 bases). The germline V gene has CDR1 WNHNN and CDR2 SYGVQD (reference sequence). This CDR3 is built from 16 residues. V lost 5 bases and J lost 5, with 19 bases in between. The CDR3: CASSPVIGSGNNEQFF. The CDR3 DNA is TGCGCCAGCAGTCCAGTCATAGGTAGCGGAAACAATGAGCAGTTCTTC.

The chain recombines TRBV28 with TRBJ1-1; perhaps TRBD1 as D (6 bases). The CDR3 totals 14 residues. V lost 6 bases, J lost 1 base, and 12 bases lay in between. Germline V gene lookup returns CDR1 MDHEN and CDR2 SYDVKM. The CDR3 reads CASRNGQPNTEAFF. CDR3 coding DNA: TGTGCCAGCAGGAACGGACAGCCGAACACTGAAGCTTTCTTT.

The genes are TRBV11-3 and TRBJ2-1, with 12 bases identical to TRBD2. This CDR3 is 13 amino acids long. V was pared by 8 bases and J by 5 bases, with 1 base of the junction left unmatched. Germline V gene data show CDR1 as SGHNT and CDR2 as YENEEA. CDR3 nucleotides: TGTGCCAGCGGACTAGCGGGGCACAATGAGCAGTTCTTC. Protein: CASGLAGHNEQFF.

CDR3 bases: TGCAGCGTTGAAGTGGTAGTCACCGGACAGGGTAACACTGAAGCTTTCTTT. It is translated as CSVEVVVTGQGNTEAFF. The rearrangement uses TRBV29-1 and TRBJ1-1; 8 bases are shared with TRBD1. CDR1 and CDR2 (germline): SQVTM, ANQGSEA. The CDR3 totals 17 residues. V lost 1 base and J lost 2; bases outside the gene matches: 12.

The chain is built from TRBV9 and TRBJ2-3; 7 bases are shared with TRBD1. CDR1 and CDR2 from the germline V gene are SGDLS and YYNGEE. J was trimmed by 5 bases and V by 3 bases; bases with no gene match: 9. The CDR3 length is 15 residues. CDR3 nucleotide sequence: TGTGCCAGCAGCGCCTCCGGGACAGTCCAAGATACGCAGTATTTT. Encoded protein: CASSASGTVQDTQYF.

The CDR3 region has the DNA TGTGCCAGCAGAACCGGGACAGGAGAGACCCAGTACTTC. This codes for CASRTGTGETQYF. The chain is built from TRBV25-1 and TRBJ2-5; 8 positions agree with TRBD1. The CDR3 is made up of 13 amino acids. Germline loops: CDR1 MGHDK, CDR2 SYGVNS. V was clipped by 6 bases and J by 4 bases; unmatched bases: 4.

The chain couples TRBV30 to TRBJ1-2; a possible D gene is TRBD1 (5 bases). Germline V gene data show CDR1 as GTSNPN and CDR2 as SVGIG (reference sequence). The length of the CDR3 is 14 residues. The V end lost 0 bases, the J end lost 4 bases, and 12 bases lay between the germline ends. The DNA of the CDR3 is TGTGCCTGGAGTGTCGTAGGGGCGCCCTATGGCTACACCTTC. This encodes CAWSVVGAPYGYTF.

The chain links TRBV5-1 to TRBJ2-1, with D perhaps TRBD2 (5 bases). Trimming pared 6 bases from V and 8 bases from J, leaving 9 bases between. CDR1 and CDR2 (germline): SGHRS, YFSETQ. There are 11 residues in the CDR3. The CDR3, as DNA: TGCGCCAGCACGGGGTTTGATGAGCAGTTCTTC. It specifies CASTGFDEQFF.